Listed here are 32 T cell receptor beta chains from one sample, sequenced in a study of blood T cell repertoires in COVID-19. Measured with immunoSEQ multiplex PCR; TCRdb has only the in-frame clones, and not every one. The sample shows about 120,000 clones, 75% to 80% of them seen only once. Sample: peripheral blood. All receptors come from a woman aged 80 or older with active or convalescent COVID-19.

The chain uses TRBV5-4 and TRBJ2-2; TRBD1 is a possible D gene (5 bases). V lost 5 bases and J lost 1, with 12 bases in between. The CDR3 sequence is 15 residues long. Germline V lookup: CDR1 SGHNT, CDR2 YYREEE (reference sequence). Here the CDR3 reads CASRPQGENTGELFF. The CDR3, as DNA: TGTGCCAGCAGACCTCAGGGTGAGAACACCGGGGAGCTGTTTTTT.

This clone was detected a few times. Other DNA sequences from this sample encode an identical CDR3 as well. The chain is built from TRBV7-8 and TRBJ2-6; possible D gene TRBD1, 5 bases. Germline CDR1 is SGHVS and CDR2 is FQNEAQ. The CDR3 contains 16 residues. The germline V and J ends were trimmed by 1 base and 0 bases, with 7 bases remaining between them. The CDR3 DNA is TGTGCCAGCAGCTTAGTGGGGCACTCTGGGGCCAACGTCCTGACTTTC. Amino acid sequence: CASSLVGHSGANVLTF.

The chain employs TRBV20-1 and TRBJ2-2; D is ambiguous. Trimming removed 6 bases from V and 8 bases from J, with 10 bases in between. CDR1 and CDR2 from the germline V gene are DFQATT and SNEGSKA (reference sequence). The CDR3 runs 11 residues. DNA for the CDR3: TGCAGTGCCGGCGGTTTAGGGGAGCTGTTTTTT. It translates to CSAGGLGELFF.

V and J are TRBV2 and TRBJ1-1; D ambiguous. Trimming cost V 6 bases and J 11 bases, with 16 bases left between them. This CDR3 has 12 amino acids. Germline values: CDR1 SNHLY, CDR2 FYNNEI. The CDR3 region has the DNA TGTGCCAGCAGAAATGAGGGCAGTTGGGCTTTCTTT. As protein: CASRNEGSWAFF.

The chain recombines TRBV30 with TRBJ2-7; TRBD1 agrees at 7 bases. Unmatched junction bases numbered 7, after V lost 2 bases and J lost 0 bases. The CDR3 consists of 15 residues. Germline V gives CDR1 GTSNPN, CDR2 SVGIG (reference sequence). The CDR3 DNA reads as TGTGCCTGGAGTATTACAGGGGCTAGCTCCTACGAGCAGTACTTC. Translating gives CAWSITGASSYEQYF.

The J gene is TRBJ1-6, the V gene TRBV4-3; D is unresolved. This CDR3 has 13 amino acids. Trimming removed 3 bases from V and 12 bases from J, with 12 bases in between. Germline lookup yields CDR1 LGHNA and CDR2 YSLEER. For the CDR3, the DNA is TGCGCCAGCAGCCAGGATACAGTTCTACCCCTCCACTTT. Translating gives CASSQDTVLPLHF.

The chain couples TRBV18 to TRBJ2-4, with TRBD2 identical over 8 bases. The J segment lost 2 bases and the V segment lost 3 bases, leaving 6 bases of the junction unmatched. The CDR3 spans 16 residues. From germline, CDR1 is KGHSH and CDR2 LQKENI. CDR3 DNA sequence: TGTGCCAGCTCACCGAGAACGGGAGGGACCAAAAACATTCAGTACTTC. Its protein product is CASSPRTGGTKNIQYF.

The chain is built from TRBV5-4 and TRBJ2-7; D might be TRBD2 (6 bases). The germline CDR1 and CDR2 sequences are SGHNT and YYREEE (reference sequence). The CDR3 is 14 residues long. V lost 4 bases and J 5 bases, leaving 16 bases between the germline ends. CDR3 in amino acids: CASSRRAFTDEQYF. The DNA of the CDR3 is TGTGCCAGCAGCCGGAGGGCCTTCACGGACGAGCAGTACTTC.

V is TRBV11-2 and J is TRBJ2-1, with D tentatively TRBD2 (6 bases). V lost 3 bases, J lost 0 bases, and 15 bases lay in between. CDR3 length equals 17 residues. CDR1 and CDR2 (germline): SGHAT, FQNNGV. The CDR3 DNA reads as TGTGCCAGCAGCTTCCGGGTTGGGGGGAGCTCCTACAATGAGCAGTTCTTC. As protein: CASSFRVGGSSYNEQFF.

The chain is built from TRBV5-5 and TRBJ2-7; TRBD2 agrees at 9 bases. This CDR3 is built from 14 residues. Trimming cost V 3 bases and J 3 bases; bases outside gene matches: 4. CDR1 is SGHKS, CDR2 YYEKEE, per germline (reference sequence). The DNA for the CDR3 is TGTGCCAGCAGCTCCGGGACTAGCTTCTACGAGCAGTACTTC. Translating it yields CASSSGTSFYEQYF.

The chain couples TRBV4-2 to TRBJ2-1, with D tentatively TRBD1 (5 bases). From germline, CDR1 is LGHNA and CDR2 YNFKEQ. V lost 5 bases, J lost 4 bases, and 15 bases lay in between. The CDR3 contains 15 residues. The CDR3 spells CASSEWTIQYNEQFF. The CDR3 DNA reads TGTGCCAGCAGCGAATGGACAATACAATACAATGAGCAGTTCTTC.

The CDR3 reads CASSTLRDSSGNTIYF. The CDR3 nucleotides are TGTGCCAGCAGTACATTGCGGGACAGCTCTGGAAACACCATATATTTT. V and J are TRBV28 and TRBJ1-3; 7 bases align to TRBD1. CDR1 and CDR2 (germline): MDHEN, SYDVKM. This CDR3 has 16 residues. V shed 5 bases and J 0 bases; nucleotides not matched to a gene: 7.

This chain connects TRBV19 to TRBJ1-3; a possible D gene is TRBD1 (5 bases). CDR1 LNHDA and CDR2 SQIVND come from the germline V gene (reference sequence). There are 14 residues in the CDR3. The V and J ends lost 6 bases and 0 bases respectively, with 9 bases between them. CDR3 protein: CASSTGRSGNTIYF. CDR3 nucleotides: TGTGCCAGTAGCACAGGCCGCTCTGGAAACACCATATATTTT. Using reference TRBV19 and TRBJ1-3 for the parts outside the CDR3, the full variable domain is DGGITQSPKYLFRKEGQNVTLSCEQNLNHDAMYWYRQDPGQGLRLIYYSQIVNDFQKGDIAEGYSVSREKKESFPLTVTSAQKNPTAFYLCASSTGRSGNTIYFGEGSWLTVV.

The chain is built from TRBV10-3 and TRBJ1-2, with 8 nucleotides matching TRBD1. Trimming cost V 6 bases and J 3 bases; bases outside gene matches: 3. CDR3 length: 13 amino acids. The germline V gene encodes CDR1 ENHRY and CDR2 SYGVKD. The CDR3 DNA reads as TGTGCCATCAGGATACAGGGGGACTATGGCTACACCTTC. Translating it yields CAIRIQGDYGYTF.

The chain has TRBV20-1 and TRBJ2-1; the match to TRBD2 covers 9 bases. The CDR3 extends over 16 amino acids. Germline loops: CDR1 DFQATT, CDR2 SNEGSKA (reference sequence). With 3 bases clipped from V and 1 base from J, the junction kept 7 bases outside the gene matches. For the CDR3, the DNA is TGCAGTGCTAGTGGGGCTAGCGGGACTTCCTACAATGAGCAGTTCTTC. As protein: CSASGASGTSYNEQFF.

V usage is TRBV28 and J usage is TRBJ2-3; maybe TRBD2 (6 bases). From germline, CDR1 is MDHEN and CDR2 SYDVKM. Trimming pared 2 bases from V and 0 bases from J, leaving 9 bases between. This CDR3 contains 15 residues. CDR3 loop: CASSLGGLSTDTQYF. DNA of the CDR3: TGTGCCAGCAGTTTAGGGGGACTCAGCACAGATACGCAGTATTTT.

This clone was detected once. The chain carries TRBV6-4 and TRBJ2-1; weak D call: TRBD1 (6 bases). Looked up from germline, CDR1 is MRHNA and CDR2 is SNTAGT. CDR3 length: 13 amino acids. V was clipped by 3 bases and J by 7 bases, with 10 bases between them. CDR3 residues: CASSETGWNEQFF. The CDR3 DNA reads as TGTGCCAGCAGTGAAACAGGGTGGAATGAGCAGTTCTTC.

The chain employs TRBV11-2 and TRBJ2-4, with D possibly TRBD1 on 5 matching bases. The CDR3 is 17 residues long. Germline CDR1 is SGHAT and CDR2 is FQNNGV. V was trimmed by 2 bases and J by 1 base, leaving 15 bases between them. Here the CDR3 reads CASSLSIRVGAKNIQYF. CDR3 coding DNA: TGTGCCAGCAGCTTAAGTATCAGGGTGGGCGCCAAAAACATTCAGTACTTC.

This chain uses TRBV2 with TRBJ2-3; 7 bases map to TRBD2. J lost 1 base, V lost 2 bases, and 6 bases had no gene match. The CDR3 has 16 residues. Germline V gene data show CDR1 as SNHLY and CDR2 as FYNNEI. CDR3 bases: TGTGCCAGCAGTGAATCTTTGGGGGGGGGCACAGATACGCAGTATTTT. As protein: CASSESLGGGTDTQYF.

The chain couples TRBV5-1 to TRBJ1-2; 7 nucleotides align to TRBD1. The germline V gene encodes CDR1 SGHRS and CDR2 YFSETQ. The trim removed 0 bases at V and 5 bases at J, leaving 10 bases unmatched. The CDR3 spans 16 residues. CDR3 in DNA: TGCGCCAGCAGCTTGGGATACCTGACAGGGAGTTATGGCTACACCTTC. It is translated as CASSLGYLTGSYGYTF.

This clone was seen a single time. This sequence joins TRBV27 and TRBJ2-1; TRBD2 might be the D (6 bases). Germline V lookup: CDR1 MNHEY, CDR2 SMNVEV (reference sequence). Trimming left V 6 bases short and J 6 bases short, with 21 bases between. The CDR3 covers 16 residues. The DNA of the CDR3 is TGTGCCAGCAGCCCCCTAGGTGGGGGAGGAGGCAATGAGCAGTTCTTC. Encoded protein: CASSPLGGGGGNEQFF.

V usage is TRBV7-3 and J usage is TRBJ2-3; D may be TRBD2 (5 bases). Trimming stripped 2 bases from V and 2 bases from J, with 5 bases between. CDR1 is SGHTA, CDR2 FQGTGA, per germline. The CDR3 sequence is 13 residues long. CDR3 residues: CASSLDYTDTQYF. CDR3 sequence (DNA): TGTGCCAGCAGCTTAGACTACACAGATACGCAGTATTTT.

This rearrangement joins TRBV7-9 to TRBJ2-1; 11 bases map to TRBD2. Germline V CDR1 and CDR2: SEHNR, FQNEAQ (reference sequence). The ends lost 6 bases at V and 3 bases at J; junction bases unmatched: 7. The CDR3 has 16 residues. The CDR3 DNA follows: TGTGCCAGCAGGTTCTACGGGACTAGCGGCTACAATGAGCAGTTCTTC. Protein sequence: CASRFYGTSGYNEQFF.

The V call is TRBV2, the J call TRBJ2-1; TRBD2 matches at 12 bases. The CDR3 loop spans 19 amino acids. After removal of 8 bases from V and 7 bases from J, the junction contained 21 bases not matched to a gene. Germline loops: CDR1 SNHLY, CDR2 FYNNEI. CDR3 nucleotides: TGTGCCAGCTCTAGCCCAGCTAGCGGGAGGGGGGGGAGGTTGAATGAGCAGTTCTTC. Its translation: CASSSPASGRGGRLNEQFF.

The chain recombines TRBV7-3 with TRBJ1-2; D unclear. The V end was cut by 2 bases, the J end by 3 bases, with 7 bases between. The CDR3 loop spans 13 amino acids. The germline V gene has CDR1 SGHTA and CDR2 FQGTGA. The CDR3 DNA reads TGTGCCAGCAGCTTAGAGGCCTACTATGGCTACACCTTC. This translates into CASSLEAYYGYTF.

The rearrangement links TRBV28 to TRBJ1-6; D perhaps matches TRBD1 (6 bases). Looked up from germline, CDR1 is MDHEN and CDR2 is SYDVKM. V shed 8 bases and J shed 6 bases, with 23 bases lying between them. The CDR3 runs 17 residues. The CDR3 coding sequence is TGTGCCAGCCGGCTGGGCGGGGGGGCCTTAGGTAATTCACCCCTCCACTTT. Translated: CASRLGGGALGNSPLHF.

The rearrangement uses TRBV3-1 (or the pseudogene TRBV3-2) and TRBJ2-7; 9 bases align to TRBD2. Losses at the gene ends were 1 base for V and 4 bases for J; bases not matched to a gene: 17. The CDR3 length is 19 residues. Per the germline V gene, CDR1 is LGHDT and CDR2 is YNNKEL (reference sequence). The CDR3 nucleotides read TGTGCCAGCAGCCAAGTCCTATCTAAGCGGGGGGTCGATCCTTACGAGCAGTACTTC. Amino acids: CASSQVLSKRGVDPYEQYF.

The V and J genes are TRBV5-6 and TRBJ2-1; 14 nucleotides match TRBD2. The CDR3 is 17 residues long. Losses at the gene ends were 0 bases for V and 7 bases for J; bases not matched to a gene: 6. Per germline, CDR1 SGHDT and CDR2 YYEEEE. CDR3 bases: TGTGCCAGCAGCTTGGTGTTAGGACTAGCGGGAGGTAATGAGCAGTTCTTC. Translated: CASSLVLGLAGGNEQFF.

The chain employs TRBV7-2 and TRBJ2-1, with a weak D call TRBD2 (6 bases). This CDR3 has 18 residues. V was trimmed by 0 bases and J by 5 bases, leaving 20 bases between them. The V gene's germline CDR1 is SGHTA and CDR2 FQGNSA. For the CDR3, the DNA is TGTGCCAGCAGCTTAGCTACCCTCGGTTTATTAGCGGACAATGAGCAGTTCTTC. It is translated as CASSLATLGLLADNEQFF. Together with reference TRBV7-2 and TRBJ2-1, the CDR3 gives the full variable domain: GAGVSQSPSNKVTEKGKDVELRCDPISGHTALYWYRQSLGQGLEFLIYFQGNSAPDKSGLPSDRFSAERTGGSVSTLTIQRTQQEDSAVYLCASSLATLGLLADNEQFFGPGTRLTVL.

CDR3: CASSFVVAGGPSEQFF. As DNA, the CDR3 is TGCGCCAGCAGCTTCGTAGTAGCGGGAGGGCCGAGTGAGCAGTTCTTC. This chain uses TRBV5-1 with TRBJ2-1, with 11 bases aligning to TRBD2. Germline CDR1 SGHRS, CDR2 YFSETQ. With 2 bases clipped from V and 9 bases from J, the junction kept 10 bases outside the gene matches. This CDR3 is 16 amino acids long.

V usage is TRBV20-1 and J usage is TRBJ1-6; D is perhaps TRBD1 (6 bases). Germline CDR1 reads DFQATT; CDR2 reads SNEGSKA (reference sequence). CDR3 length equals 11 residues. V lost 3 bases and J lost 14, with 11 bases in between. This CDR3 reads CSASARTALHF. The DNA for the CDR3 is TGCAGTGCTAGTGCTAGGACAGCCCTCCACTTT.

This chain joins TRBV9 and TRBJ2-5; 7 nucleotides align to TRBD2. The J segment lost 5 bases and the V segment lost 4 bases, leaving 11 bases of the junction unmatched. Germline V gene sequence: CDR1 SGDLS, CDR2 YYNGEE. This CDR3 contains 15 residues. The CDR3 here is CASSPDGGTGETQYF. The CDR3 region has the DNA TGTGCCAGCAGCCCCGACGGGGGGACTGGGGAGACCCAGTACTTC.